These 29 T cell receptor beta chains originate from one sample sequenced in a study of shared clonotypes between healthy human individuals. Produced via immunoSEQ multiplex PCR; TCRdb's table is partial and in-frame only. The sample includes approximately 2,000,000 clones, just over 90% of them seen just once. Naive CD8 cells lacked CD45RO and underwent positive selection for CCR7, leaving out terminally differentiated effector memory CD45RA+ cells. The source material was naive CD8+ T cells from PBMCs. Receptor source: a man aged 18 to 29 in good health. Some clones in this sample may be carry-over from other donors' samples.

The gene calls are TRBV4-1 and TRBJ2-2; D gene uncertain. The V end was cut by 0 bases, the J end by 5 bases, with 4 bases between. Looked up from germline, CDR1 is MGHRA and CDR2 is YSYEKL. The CDR3 has 13 amino acids. The CDR3 loop reads CASSQEVTGELFF. CDR3 coding DNA: TGCGCCAGCAGCCAAGAGGTTACCGGGGAGCTGTTTTTT.

Comment on this clone: The identical CDR3 is also encoded by other nucleotide sequences in the sample. The genes are TRBV27 and TRBJ1-5; D is unresolved. The CDR3 totals 11 residues. Between the trimmed V and J ends, which lost 8 bases and 4 bases, there was a span of 6 bases. Germline V lookup: CDR1 MNHEY, CDR2 SMNVEV (reference sequence). CDR3 nucleotides: TGTGCCAGCGGGCTAAATCAGCCCCAGCATTTT. It specifies CASGLNQPQHF.

V is TRBV5-1 and J is TRBJ2-7; 10 nucleotides agree with TRBD2. The V and J ends lost 7 bases and 3 bases, in that order; junction bases with no gene match: 25. This CDR3 has 20 amino acids. In germline, CDR1 is SGHRS, CDR2 YFSETQ. CDR3: CASSPDTGTSDRERLYEQYF. CDR3 DNA: TGCGCCAGCTCACCAGACACCGGGACTAGCGACCGGGAGCGGCTCTACGAGCAGTACTTC.

V is TRBV27 and J is TRBJ2-7; 7 nucleotides line up with TRBD2. Germline trimming cut 7 bases from V and 0 bases from J; bases unmatched to any gene: 3. Germline loops: CDR1 MNHEY, CDR2 SMNVEV (reference sequence). The CDR3 consists of 13 residues. The CDR3 region has the DNA TGTGCCAGCATGGCTAGCGGCTCCTACGAGCAGTACTTC. Translation: CASMASGSYEQYF.

The genes are TRBV7-3 and TRBJ2-5; D possibly corresponds to TRBD2 (5 bases). The germline V gene has CDR1 SGHTA and CDR2 FQGTGA. With 1 base removed from V and 11 bases from J, the gap between germline ends came to 14 bases. The CDR3 consists of 13 residues. The CDR3 DNA is TGTGCCAGCAGCTTAAGTCCGGTCGGGGAGCAGTACTTC. Its translation is CASSLSPVGEQYF.

This chain joins TRBV28 and TRBJ2-4; TRBD1 agrees at 10 bases. Looked up from germline, CDR1 is MDHEN and CDR2 is SYDVKM. V shed 10 bases, J shed 3 bases, and the junction held 3 bases outside the gene matches. This CDR3 has 13 residues. In DNA form, the CDR3 reads TGTGCCACAAGGACAGGGGGCAAAAACATTCAGTACTTC. This sequence encodes CATRTGGKNIQYF. The full variable domain, with the rest looked up from reference TRBV28 and TRBJ2-4, is DVKVTQSSRYLVKRTGEKVFLECVQDMDHENMFWYRQDPGLGLRLIYFSYDVKMKEKGDIPEGYSVSREKKERFSLILESASTNQTSMYLCATRTGGKNIQYFGAGTRLSVL.

Concerning this clone: Other nucleotide sequences in the sample specify the same CDR3. The V call is TRBV5-1, the J call TRBJ2-7, with TRBD1 matching 9 bases. V shed 4 bases, J shed 1 base, and the junction held 6 bases outside the gene matches. Germline CDR1 and CDR2: SGHRS and YFSETQ. This CDR3 has 15 amino acids. Here the CDR3 reads CASSPGTGISYEQYF. CDR3 bases: TGCGCCAGCAGCCCCGGGACAGGGATTTCCTACGAGCAGTACTTC.

The chain couples TRBV7-8 to TRBJ2-2; 11 positions agree with TRBD1. With V trimmed by 5 bases and J by 4 bases, 6 bases remained unmatched. Per germline, CDR1 SGHVS and CDR2 FQNEAQ. This CDR3 is built from 16 residues. The CDR3 protein is CASSTRTGGITGELFF. CDR3 DNA: TGTGCCAGCAGCACGAGGACAGGGGGCATCACCGGGGAGCTGTTTTTT.

The J gene is TRBJ1-5, the V gene TRBV19, with D perhaps TRBD1 (6 bases). Trimming left V 1 base short and J 6 bases short, with 10 bases between. Germline CDR1 is LNHDA and CDR2 is SQIVND (reference sequence). CDR3 length: 14 residues. CDR3 DNA sequence: TGTGCCAGTAGTATAGTCCGGGGGCCTCAGCCCCAGCATTTT. Translating it yields CASSIVRGPQPQHF.

V gene TRBV14 combines with J gene TRBJ2-2; 7 nucleotides agree with TRBD2. The CDR3 runs to 19 residues. Germline values: CDR1 SGHDN, CDR2 FVKESK. Trimming removed 0 bases from V and 6 bases from J; junction bases left unmatched: 16. For the CDR3, the DNA is TGTGCCAGCAGCCAAGAGTGGGACCCGGGAGCGGGAAAGGCCGGGGAGCTGTTTTTT. The encoded protein is CASSQEWDPGAGKAGELFF.

The chain combines TRBV7-8 with TRBJ2-7, with unresolved D. The germline V and J ends were trimmed by 0 bases and 4 bases, with 13 bases remaining between them. The CDR3 contains 15 residues. Germline V gives CDR1 SGHVS, CDR2 FQNEAQ. The CDR3: CASSLAIQPLYEQYF. The CDR3 DNA reads TGTGCCAGCAGCTTAGCTATTCAACCCCTTTACGAGCAGTACTTC.

This chain joins TRBV10-3 and TRBJ1-1; 7 bases are a match to TRBD1. Germline-derived CDR1 and CDR2 are ENHRY and SYGVKD. This CDR3 is built from 15 residues. V gave up 1 base and J gave up 0 bases; unmatched junction bases: 2. CDR3 amino acids: CAISELQGLNTEAFF. The CDR3 DNA is TGTGCCATCAGTGAGTTACAGGGGTTGAACACTGAAGCTTTCTTT.

This chain links TRBV20-1 with TRBJ1-1; D remains unclear. The CDR3 runs to 11 residues. The germline CDR1 and CDR2 sequences are DFQATT and SNEGSKA (reference sequence). V was pared by 5 bases and J by 7 bases, with 11 bases between. This CDR3 reads CSARGGSEAFF. The CDR3 DNA follows: TGCAGTGCTCGGGGAGGAAGTGAAGCTTTCTTT.

The V call is TRBV15, the J call TRBJ2-5; no definite D call. CDR1 LNHNV and CDR2 YYDKDF come from the germline V gene (reference sequence). The CDR3 runs 13 residues. V gave up 5 bases and J gave up 6 bases, with 13 bases separating them. The CDR3 loop reads CATSETPRKTQYF. The DNA for the CDR3 is TGTGCCACCAGCGAGACCCCGCGAAAGACCCAGTACTTC.

Remarks on this clone: A read error may produce the germline difference seen at one junction end. The rearrangement joins TRBV6-1 to TRBJ2-7; D may be TRBD2 (5 bases). The CDR3 length is 15 residues. The germline gives CDR1 MNHNS, CDR2 SASEGT. This CDR3 reads CASREAAGISYEQYF. The CDR3 DNA follows: TGTGCCAGCAGAGAAGCAGCCGGGATCTCCTACGAGCAGTACTTC.

J is TRBJ2-3 and V is TRBV9; 9 nucleotides line up with TRBD2. The V gene's germline CDR1 is SGDLS and CDR2 YYNGEE. The V and J ends lost 3 bases and 0 bases, in that order; junction bases with no gene match: 5. This CDR3 comprises 16 residues. CDR3 bases: TGTGCCAGCAGCGGTGTGACTAGCGGCAGCACAGATACGCAGTATTTT. This gives the protein CASSGVTSGSTDTQYF.

A note on this clone: The sample carries other DNA sequences with the same CDR3. The chain employs TRBV28 and TRBJ1-1; D perhaps matches TRBD1 (6 bases). The germline V gene encodes CDR1 MDHEN and CDR2 SYDVKM. This CDR3 contains 13 residues. V gave up 6 bases and J gave up 3 bases, with 11 bases separating them. CDR3 sequence (DNA): TGTGCCAGCAGCCTTCAGGGGCACACTGAAGCTTTCTTT. Its translation: CASSLQGHTEAFF.

The chain employs TRBV5-4 and TRBJ1-2; 10 nucleotides match TRBD1. V lost 0 bases, J lost 5 bases, and 4 bases stayed unmatched. Germline values: CDR1 SGHNT, CDR2 YYREEE (reference sequence). This CDR3 spans 15 amino acids. In DNA form, the CDR3 reads TGTGCCAGCAGCTTGGTCGGGGGACAGGGGTATGGCTACACCTTC. Translating it yields CASSLVGGQGYGYTF. Full variable domain (missing parts from reference TRBV5-4 and TRBJ1-2): ETGVTQSPTHLIKTRGQQVTLRCSSQSGHNTVSWYQQALGQGPQFIFQYYREEENGRGNFPPRFSGLQFPNYSSELNVNALELDDSALYLCASSLVGGQGYGYTFGSGTRLTVV.

The table lists this clone with a count of one. The J gene is TRBJ2-3, the V gene TRBV2, with D possibly being TRBD2 (5 bases). Germline CDR1 reads SNHLY; CDR2 reads FYNNEI. V lost 1 base, J lost 3 bases, and 11 bases lay in between. This CDR3 region has 15 residues. The CDR3 coding sequence is TGTGCCAGCAGTGAAGGTCCCGGGATAACAGATACGCAGTATTTT. Protein product: CASSEGPGITDTQYF.

This sequence joins TRBV6-6 and TRBJ2-5, with D uncertain. This CDR3 has 14 residues. Trimming shortened V by 4 bases and J by 4 bases, and 13 bases separated the two germline ends. The germline gives CDR1 MNHNY, CDR2 SVGAGI (reference sequence). CDR3: CASSSSPGGETQYF. For the CDR3, the DNA is TGTGCCAGCAGTTCCTCCCCCGGCGGAGAGACCCAGTACTTC.

The chain employs TRBV9 and TRBJ2-2, with D maybe TRBD1 (6 bases). The CDR3 is made up of 17 amino acids. The V end was cut by 0 bases, the J end by 2 bases, with 14 bases between. In germline, CDR1 is SGDLS, CDR2 YYNGEE. CDR3 amino acids: CASSVGVDRTNTGELFF. CDR3 bases: TGTGCCAGCAGCGTAGGGGTCGACAGGACCAACACCGGGGAGCTGTTTTTT. The full variable domain, in which reference TRBV9 and TRBJ2-2 provide the parts outside the CDR3, is DSGVTQTPKHLITATGQRVTLRCSPRSGDLSVYWYQQSLDQGLQFLIQYYNGEERAKGNILERFSAQQFPDLHSELNLSSLELGDSALYFCASSVGVDRTNTGELFFGEGSRLTVL.

The J gene is TRBJ2-5, the V gene TRBV4-3; 13 nucleotides match TRBD2. The CDR3 contains 16 residues. Germline V CDR1 and CDR2: LGHNA, YSLEER. J lost 5 bases, V lost 4 bases, and 7 bases had no gene match. The CDR3 DNA is TGCGCCAGCAGCCGACTCCCGGGACTAGCGGGGGAGACCCAGTACTTC. Its translation: CASSRLPGLAGETQYF.

Turning to this clone: The identical CDR3 is also encoded by other nucleotide sequences in the sample. V gene TRBV18 combines with J gene TRBJ2-1; the D gene is possibly TRBD2 (5 bases). This CDR3 is 14 amino acids long. CDR1 and CDR2 (germline): KGHSH, LQKENI. Trimming pared 6 bases from V and 3 bases from J, leaving 12 bases between. In nucleotides, the CDR3 is TGTGCCAGCTCGCCCAGCGGAAACTACAATGAGCAGTTCTTC. It specifies CASSPSGNYNEQFF.

This clone was counted between two and nine times. The chain uses TRBV27 and TRBJ2-7, with TRBD2 matching 7 bases. The CDR3 consists of 13 residues. The ends lost 6 bases at V and 0 bases at J; junction bases unmatched: 2. Per the germline V gene, CDR1 is MNHEY and CDR2 is SMNVEV (reference sequence). In DNA, the CDR3 is TGTGCCAGCAGGGGCGGGAGCTCCTACGAGCAGTACTTC. Protein: CASRGGSSYEQYF.

In this sample, this clone turned up once. The DNA of the CDR3 is TGTGCCAGCTCACCCCGGGACAAGAACACCGGGGAGCTGTTTTTT. Its protein is CASSPRDKNTGELFF. The chain recombines TRBV18 with TRBJ2-2; maybe TRBD1 (6 bases). Trimming removed 3 bases at V and 1 base at J, with 9 bases between. CDR1 is KGHSH and CDR2 is LQKENI in the germline V gene. The length of the CDR3 is 15 residues.

The chain uses TRBV7-9 and TRBJ2-1; the match to TRBD2 covers 7 bases. This CDR3 contains 14 residues. V was pared by 5 bases and J by 7 bases, with 8 bases of the junction left unmatched. Germline V gene sequence: CDR1 SEHNR, CDR2 FQNEAQ (reference sequence). The CDR3 sequence is CASSRGLVGNEQFF. The CDR3 DNA follows: TGTGCCAGCAGCCGTGGACTAGTAGGGAATGAGCAGTTCTTC.

This chain joins TRBV4-1 and TRBJ2-7; 13 bases map to TRBD2. J gave up 2 bases and V 4 bases, and 2 bases lay outside the gene matches. The V gene's germline CDR1 is MGHRA and CDR2 YSYEKL. This CDR3 has 15 residues. CDR3 DNA sequence: TGCGCCAGCAGCCTCACTAGCGGGGGGGCCTACGAGCAGTACTTC. Protein: CASSLTSGGAYEQYF.

The chain carries TRBV10-1 and TRBJ2-2, with 9 positions matching TRBD2. Germline trimming cut 2 bases from V and 0 bases from J; bases unmatched to any gene: 7. Germline CDR1 is WNHNN and CDR2 is SYGVQD (reference sequence). The CDR3 loop spans 18 amino acids. The CDR3 reads CASSEAASGDANTGELFF. The CDR3, as DNA: TGCGCCAGCAGTGAGGCGGCTAGCGGGGACGCGAACACCGGGGAGCTGTTTTTT.

This clone was observed a single time. The chain links TRBV18 to TRBJ2-5; 9 bases agree with TRBD2. The CDR3 covers 15 residues. The germline V gene has CDR1 KGHSH and CDR2 LQKENI. J gave up 2 bases and V 4 bases, and 5 bases lay outside the gene matches. In nucleotides, the CDR3 is TGTGCCAGCTCACAGGGGACTAGCAGACAAGAGACCCAGTACTTC. Translating gives CASSQGTSRQETQYF.